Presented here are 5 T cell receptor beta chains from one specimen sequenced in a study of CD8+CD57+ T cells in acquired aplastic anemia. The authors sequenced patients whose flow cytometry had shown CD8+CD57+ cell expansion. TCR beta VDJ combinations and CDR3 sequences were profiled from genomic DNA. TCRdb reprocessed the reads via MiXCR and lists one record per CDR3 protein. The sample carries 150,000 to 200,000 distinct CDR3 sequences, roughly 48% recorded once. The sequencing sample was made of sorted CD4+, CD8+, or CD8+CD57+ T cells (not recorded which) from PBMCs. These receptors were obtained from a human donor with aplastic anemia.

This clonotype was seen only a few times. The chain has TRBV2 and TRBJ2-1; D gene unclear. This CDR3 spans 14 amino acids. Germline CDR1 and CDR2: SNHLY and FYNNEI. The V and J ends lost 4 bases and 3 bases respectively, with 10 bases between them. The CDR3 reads CASSVIGSYNEQFF. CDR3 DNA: TGTGCCAGCAGTGTAATAGGTAGCTACAATGAGCAGTTCTTC. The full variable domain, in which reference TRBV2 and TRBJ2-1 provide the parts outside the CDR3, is EPEVTQTPSHQVTQMGQEVILRCVPISNHLYFYWYRQILGQKVEFLVSFYNNEISEKSEIFDDQFSVERPDGSNFTLKIRSTKLEDSAMYFCASSVIGSYNEQFFGPGTRLTVL.

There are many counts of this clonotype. The CDR3 DNA reads as TGCAGTGCTACGGGCCTTCAGGGGCCCCAGCATTTT. This encodes CSATGLQGPQHF. The V and J genes are TRBV20-1 and TRBJ1-5; tentatively, D is TRBD1 (5 bases). V lost 4 bases and J 9 bases, leaving 13 bases between the germline ends. The CDR3 extends over 12 amino acids. Germline V gene sequence: CDR1 DFQATT, CDR2 SNEGSKA (reference sequence).

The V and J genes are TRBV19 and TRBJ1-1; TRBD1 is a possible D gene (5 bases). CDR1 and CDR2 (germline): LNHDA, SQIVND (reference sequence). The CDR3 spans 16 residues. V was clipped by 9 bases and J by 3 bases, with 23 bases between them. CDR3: CASSPYINRGDTEAFF. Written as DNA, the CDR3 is TGTGCCAGCTCACCATACATAAACCGGGGGGACACTGAAGCTTTCTTT.

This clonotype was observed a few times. This chain's CDR3 is CASSPPTSGAEQYF. The CDR3 coding sequence is TGTGCCAGCAGCCCACCCACGTCAGGTGCCGAGCAGTACTTC. The chain has TRBV5-5 and TRBJ2-7; D is unresolved. Trimming pared 4 bases from V and 6 bases from J, leaving 17 bases between. CDR3 length: 14 residues. Germline CDR1 is SGHKS and CDR2 is YYEKEE (reference sequence).

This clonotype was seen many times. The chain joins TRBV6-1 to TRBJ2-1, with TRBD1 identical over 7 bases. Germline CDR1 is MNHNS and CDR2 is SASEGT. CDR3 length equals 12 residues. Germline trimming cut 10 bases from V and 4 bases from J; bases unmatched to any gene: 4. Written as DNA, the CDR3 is TGTGCCACCAGGGACAGTTACAATGAGCAGTTCTTC. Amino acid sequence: CATRDSYNEQFF.